This T cell receptor beta chain was sequenced for a study of control samples from healthy donors and cancer patients. Germline-derived CDR1 and CDR2 are SGHRS and YFSETQ. The V gene lost 2 bases and the J gene lost 5 bases, with 18 bases spanning the gap. The CDR3 runs to 16 residues. TCRdb's copy holds only in-frame clones and misses some; the assay was immunoSEQ multiplex PCR. The sample has approximately 71,000 clones, just under 90% seen once. The sequence derives from a man aged 55 to 70 with lung cancer. Sequencing input: PBMCs. V usage is TRBV5-1 and J usage is TRBJ2-3, with D hard to call. The CDR3 DNA is TGCGCCAGCAGCTTTCTAGGGTTGGGAAGTGGAGATACGCAGTATTTT. Its protein is CASSFLGLGSGDTQYF.